This TCR beta chain emerged from a study of blood T cell repertoires in COVID-19. For the study at large: Acute-phase and convalescent COVID-19 samples originated in the United States, Italy and Spain.

The CDR3 totals 15 residues. In germline, CDR1 is KGHSH, CDR2 LQKENI. V was cut by 0 bases and J by 2 bases, with 8 bases left in between. Methods used by the authors: Estimation of nucleated cell counts relied on the amplification of reference gene primers. Only in-frame clones appear in the TCRdb table, and some are missing; sequencing was by immunoSEQ multiplex PCR. V and J calls and clone size are given by that table; D and trimming were obtained from the DNA. In the table there are 250,000 to 350,000 clones, 70% to 90% of which are singletons. The clonotype comes from a woman aged 25-40 years who had recovered from COVID-19. Sequenced material: peripheral blood. This rearrangement joins TRBV18 to TRBJ1-3, with D possibly matching TRBD1 (5 bases). The CDR3 loop is CASSPPGAAGNTIYF. The DNA for the CDR3 is TGTGCCAGCTCACCACCTGGGGCTGCTGGAAACACCATATATTTT.